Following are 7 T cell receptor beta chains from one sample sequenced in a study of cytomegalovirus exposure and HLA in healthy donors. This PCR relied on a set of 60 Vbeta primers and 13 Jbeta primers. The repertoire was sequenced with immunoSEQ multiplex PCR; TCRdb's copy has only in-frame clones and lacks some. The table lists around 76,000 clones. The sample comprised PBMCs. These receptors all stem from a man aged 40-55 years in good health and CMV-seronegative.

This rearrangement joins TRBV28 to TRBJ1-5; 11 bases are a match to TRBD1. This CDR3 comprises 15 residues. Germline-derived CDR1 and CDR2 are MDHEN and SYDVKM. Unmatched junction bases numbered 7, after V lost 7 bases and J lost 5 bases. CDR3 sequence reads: CASTPGQGAYQPQHF. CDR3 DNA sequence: TGTGCCAGCACCCCCGGACAGGGGGCTTATCAGCCCCAGCATTTT. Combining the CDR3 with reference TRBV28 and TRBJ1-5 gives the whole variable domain DVKVTQSSRYLVKRTGEKVFLECVQDMDHENMFWYRQDPGLGLRLIYFSYDVKMKEKGDIPEGYSVSREKKERFSLILESASTNQTSMYLCASTPGQGAYQPQHFGDGTRLSIL.

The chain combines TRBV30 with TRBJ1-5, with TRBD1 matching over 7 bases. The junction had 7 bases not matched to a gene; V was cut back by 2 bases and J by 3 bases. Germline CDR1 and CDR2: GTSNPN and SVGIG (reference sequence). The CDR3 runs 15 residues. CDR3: CAWSRIDRVNQPQHF. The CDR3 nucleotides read TGTGCCTGGAGTCGAATTGACAGGGTCAATCAGCCCCAGCATTTT.

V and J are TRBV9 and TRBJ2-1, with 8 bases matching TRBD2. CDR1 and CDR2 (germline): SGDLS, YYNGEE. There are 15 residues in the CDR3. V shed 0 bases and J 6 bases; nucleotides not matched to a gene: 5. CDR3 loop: CASSVGSGTSNEQFF. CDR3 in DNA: TGTGCCAGCAGCGTAGGTAGCGGGACTTCCAATGAGCAGTTCTTC. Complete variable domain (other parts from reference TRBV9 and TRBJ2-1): DSGVTQTPKHLITATGQRVTLRCSPRSGDLSVYWYQQSLDQGLQFLIQYYNGEERAKGNILERFSAQQFPDLHSELNLSSLELGDSALYFCASSVGSGTSNEQFFGPGTRLTVL.

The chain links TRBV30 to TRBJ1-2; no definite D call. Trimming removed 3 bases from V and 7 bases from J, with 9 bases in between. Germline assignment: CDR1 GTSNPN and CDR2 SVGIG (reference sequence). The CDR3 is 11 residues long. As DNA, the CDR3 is TGTGCCTGGAGCCCCGGTGGTGGCTACACCTTC. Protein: CAWSPGGGYTF.

For the CDR3, the DNA is TGTGCCAGCAGGGCCGGGGGGGAATATGGCTACACCTTC. It codes for CASRAGGEYGYTF. The chain combines TRBV28 with TRBJ1-2; the D gene is possibly TRBD1 (5 bases). The CDR3 length is 13 residues. The germline V gene encodes CDR1 MDHEN and CDR2 SYDVKM. The V end was cut by 6 bases, the J end by 5 bases, with 13 bases between.

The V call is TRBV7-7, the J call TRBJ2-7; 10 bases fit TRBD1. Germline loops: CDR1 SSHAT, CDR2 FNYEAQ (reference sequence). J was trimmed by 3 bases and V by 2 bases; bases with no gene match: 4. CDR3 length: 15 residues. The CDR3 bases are TGTGCCAGCAGCTTAAGGACAGGGGGTTACTACGAGCAGTACTTC. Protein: CASSLRTGGYYEQYF.

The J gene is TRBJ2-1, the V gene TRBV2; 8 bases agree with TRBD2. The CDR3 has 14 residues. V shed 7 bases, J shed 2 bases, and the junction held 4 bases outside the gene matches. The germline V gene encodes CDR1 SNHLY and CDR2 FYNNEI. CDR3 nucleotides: TGTGCCAGCAATGAGCGGGGGACCTACAATGAGCAGTTCTTC. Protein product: CASNERGTYNEQFF.